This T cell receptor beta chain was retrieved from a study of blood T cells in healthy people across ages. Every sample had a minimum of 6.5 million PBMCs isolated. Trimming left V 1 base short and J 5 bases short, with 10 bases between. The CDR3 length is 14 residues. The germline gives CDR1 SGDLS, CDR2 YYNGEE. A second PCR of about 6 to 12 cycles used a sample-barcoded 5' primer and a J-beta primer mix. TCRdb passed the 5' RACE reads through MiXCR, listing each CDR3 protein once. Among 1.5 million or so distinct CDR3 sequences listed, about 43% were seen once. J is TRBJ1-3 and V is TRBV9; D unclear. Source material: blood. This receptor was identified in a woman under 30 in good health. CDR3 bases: TGTGCCAGCAGCGTATCCCCGGAGCGAAACACCATATATTTT. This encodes CASSVSPERNTIYF.